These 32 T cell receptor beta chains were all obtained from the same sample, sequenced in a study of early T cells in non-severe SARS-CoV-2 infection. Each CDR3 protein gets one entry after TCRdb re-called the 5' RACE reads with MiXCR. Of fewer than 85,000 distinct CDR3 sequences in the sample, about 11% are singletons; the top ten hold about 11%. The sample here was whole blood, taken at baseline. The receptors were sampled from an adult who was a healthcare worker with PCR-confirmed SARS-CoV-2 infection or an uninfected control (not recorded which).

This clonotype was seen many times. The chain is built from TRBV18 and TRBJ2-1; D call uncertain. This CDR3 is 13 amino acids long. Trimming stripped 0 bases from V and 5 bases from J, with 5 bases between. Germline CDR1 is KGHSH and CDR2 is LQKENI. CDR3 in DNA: TGTGCCAGCTCACCACCCACCCACAATGAGCAGTTCTTC. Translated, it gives CASSPPTHNEQFF.

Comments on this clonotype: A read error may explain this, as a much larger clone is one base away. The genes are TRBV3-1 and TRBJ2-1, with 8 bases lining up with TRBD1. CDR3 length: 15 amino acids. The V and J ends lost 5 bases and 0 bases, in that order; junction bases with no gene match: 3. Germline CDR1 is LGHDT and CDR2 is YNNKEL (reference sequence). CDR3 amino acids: CASSSTGVSYNEQFF. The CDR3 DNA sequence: TGTGCCAGCAGCTCGACAGGGGTCTCCTACAATGAGCAGTTCTTC.

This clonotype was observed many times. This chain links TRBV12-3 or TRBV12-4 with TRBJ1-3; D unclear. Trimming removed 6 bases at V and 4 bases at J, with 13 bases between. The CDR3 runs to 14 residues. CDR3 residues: CASSRPGSGNTIYF. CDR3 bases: TGTGCCAGCAGCCGACCGGGTTCGGGAAACACCATATATTTT.

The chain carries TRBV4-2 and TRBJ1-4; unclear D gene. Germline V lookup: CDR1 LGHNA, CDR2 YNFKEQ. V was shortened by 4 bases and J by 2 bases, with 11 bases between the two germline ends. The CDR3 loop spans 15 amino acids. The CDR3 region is CASSLTGSTNEKLFF. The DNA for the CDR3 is TGTGCCAGCAGCCTCACGGGGTCGACTAATGAAAAACTGTTTTTT.

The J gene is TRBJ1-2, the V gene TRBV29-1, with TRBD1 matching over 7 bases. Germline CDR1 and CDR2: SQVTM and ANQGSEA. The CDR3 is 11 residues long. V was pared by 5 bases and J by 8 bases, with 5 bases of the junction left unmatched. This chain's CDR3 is CSVRDRAGYTF. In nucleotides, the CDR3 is TGCAGCGTTCGAGACAGGGCGGGCTACACCTTC.

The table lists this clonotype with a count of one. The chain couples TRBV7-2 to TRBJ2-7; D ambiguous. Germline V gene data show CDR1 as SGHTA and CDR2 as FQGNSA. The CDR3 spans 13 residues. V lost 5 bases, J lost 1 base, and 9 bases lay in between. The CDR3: CASSRSRSYEQYF. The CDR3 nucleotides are TGTGCCAGCAGCCGGTCCCGGTCCTACGAGCAGTACTTC. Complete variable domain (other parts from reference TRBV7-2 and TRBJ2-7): GAGVSQSPSNKVTEKGKDVELRCDPISGHTALYWYRQSLGQGLEFLIYFQGNSAPDKSGLPSDRFSAERTGGSVSTLTIQRTQQEDSAVYLCASSRSRSYEQYFGPGTRLTVT.

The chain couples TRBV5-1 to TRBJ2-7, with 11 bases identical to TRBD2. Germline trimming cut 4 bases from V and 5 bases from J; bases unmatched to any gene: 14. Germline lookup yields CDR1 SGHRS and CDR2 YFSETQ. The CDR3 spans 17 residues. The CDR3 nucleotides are TGCGCCAGCAGCCCCCGGATAGCGGGGGGGTATTACGACGAGCAGTACTTC. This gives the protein CASSPRIAGGYYDEQYF.

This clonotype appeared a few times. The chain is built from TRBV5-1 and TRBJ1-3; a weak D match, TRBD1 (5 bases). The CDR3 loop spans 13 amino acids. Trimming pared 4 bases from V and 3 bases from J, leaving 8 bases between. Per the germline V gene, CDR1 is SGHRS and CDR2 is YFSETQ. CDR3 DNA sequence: TGCGCCAGCAGCCCGGACAATGGAAACACCATATATTTT. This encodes CASSPDNGNTIYF.

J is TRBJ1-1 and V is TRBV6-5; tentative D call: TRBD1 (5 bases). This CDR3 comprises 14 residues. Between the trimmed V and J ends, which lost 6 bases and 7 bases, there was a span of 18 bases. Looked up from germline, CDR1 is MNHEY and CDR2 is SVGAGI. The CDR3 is CASSPRALGGEAFF. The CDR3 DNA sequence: TGTGCCAGCAGCCCCCGGGCCTTGGGGGGTGAAGCTTTCTTT.

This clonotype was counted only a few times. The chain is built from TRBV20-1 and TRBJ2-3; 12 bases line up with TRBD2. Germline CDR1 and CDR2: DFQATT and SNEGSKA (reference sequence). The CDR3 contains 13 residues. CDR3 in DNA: TGCAGCCCTAGCGGGGGGGCCACAGATACGCAGTATTTT. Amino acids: CSPSGGATDTQYF.

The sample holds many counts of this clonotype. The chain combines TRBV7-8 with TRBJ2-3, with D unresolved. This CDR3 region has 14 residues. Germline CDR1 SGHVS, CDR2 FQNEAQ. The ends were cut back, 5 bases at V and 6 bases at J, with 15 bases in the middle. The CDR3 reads CASSPDLHSDTQYF. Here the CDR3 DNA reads TGTGCCAGCAGCCCCGACCTCCACTCCGATACGCAGTATTTT.

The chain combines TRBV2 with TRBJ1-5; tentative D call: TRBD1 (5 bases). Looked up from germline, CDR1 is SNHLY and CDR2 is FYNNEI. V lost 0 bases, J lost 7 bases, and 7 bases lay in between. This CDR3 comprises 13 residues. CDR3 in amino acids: CASSEAGGQPQHF. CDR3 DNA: TGTGCCAGCAGTGAAGCGGGGGGACAGCCCCAGCATTTT.

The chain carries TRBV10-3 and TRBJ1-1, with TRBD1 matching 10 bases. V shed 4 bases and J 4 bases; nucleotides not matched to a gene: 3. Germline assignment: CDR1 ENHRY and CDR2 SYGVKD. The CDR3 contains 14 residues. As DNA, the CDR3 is TGTGCCATCAGTGGGGGACAGGGGTTCACTGAAGCTTTCTTT. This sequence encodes CAISGGQGFTEAFF.

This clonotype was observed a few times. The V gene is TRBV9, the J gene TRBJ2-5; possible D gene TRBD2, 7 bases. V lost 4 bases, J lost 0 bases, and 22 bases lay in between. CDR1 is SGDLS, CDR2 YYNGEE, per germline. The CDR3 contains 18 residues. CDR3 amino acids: CASSKSTGASGYQETQYF. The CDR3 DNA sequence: TGTGCCAGCAGCAAATCAACGGGGGCTAGCGGCTACCAAGAGACCCAGTACTTC.

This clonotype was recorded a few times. The DNA for the CDR3 is TGTGCCAGCAGCTTGGACGGGGACACAGATACGCAGTATTTT. Residues: CASSLDGDTDTQYF. This sequence joins TRBV7-9 and TRBJ2-3; weak D call: TRBD2 (5 bases). The CDR3 length is 14 residues. Germline V gene sequence: CDR1 SEHNR, CDR2 FQNEAQ (reference sequence). V dropped 3 bases and J dropped 2 bases, with 9 bases sitting between them.

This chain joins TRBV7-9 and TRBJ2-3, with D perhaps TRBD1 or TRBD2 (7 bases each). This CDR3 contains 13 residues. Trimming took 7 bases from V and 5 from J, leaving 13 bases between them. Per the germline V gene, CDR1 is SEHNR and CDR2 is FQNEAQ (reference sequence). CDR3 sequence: CASKGGGEDTQYF. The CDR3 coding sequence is TGTGCCAGCAAGGGAGGGGGCGAAGATACGCAGTATTTT.

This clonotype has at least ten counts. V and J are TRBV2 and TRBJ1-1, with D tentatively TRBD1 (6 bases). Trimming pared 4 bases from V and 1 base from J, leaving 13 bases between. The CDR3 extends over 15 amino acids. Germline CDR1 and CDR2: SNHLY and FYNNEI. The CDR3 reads CASSGSRGQNTEAFF. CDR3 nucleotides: TGTGCCAGCAGTGGGAGCCGGGGGCAGAACACTGAAGCTTTCTTT.

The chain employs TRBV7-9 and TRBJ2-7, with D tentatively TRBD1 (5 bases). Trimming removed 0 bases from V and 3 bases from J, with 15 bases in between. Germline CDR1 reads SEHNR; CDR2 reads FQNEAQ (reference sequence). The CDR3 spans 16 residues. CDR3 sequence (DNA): TGTGCCAGCAGCTTAGCGTTGACAGCGTTGAGCTACGAGCAGTACTTC. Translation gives CASSLALTALSYEQYF. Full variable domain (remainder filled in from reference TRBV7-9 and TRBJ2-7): DTGVSQNPRHKITKRGQNVTFRCDPISEHNRLYWYRQTLGQGPEFLTYFQNEAQLEKSRLLSDRFSAERPKGSFSTLEIQRTEQGDSAMYLCASSLALTALSYEQYFGPGTRLTVT.

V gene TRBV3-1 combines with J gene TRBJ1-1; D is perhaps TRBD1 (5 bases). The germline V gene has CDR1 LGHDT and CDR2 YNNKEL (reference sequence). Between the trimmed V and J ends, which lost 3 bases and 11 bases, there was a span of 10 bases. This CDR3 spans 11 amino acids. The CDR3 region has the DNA TGTGCCAGCAGCCACCGGGGGACGGCTTTCTTT. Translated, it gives CASSHRGTAFF. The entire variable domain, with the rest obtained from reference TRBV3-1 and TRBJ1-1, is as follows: DTAVSQTPKYLVTQMGNDKSIKCEQNLGHDTMYWYKQDSKKFLKIMFSYNNKELIINETVPNRFSPKSPDKAHLNLHINSLELGDSAVYFCASSHRGTAFFGQGTRLTVV.

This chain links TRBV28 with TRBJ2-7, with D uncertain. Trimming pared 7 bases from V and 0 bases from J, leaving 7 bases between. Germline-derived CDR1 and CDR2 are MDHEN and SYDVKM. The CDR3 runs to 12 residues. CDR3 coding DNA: TGTGCCAGCACCCTGGGCTCCTACGAGCAGTACTTC. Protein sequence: CASTLGSYEQYF.

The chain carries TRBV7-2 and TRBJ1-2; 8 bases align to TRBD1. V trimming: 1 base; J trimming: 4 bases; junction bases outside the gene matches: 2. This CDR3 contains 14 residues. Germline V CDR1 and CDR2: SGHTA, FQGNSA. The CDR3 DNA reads TGTGCCAGCAGCTTAGAAGGACAGGGCTATGGCTACACCTTC. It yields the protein CASSLEGQGYGYTF.

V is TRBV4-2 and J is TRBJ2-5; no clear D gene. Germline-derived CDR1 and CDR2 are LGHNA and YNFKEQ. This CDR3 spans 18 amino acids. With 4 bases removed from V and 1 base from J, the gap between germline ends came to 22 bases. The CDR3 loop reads CASSPRSDLLTFQETQYF. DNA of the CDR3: TGTGCCAGCAGCCCCCGGTCCGACCTTCTGACTTTCCAAGAGACCCAGTACTTC.

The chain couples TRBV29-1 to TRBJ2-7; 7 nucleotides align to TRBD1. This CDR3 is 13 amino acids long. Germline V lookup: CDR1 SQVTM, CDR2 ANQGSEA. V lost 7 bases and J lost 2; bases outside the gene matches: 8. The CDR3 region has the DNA TGCAGCGCACGACAGGGAAACCCCTACGAGCAGTACTTC. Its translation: CSARQGNPYEQYF.

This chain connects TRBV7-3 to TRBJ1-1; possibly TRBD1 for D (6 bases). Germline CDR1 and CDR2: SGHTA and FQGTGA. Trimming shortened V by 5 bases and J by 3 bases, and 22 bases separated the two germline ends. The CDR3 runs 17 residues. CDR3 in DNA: TGTGCCAGCAGCCCCTACGGCGGGGGGCGAGGGTACACTGAAGCTTTCTTT. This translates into CASSPYGGGRGYTEAFF.

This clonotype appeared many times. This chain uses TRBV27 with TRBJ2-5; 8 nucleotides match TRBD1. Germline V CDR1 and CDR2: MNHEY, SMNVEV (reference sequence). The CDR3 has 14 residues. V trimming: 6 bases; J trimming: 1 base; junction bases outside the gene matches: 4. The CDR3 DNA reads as TGTGCCAGCAGCGGACAGGGAACCCAAGAGACCCAGTACTTC. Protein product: CASSGQGTQETQYF.

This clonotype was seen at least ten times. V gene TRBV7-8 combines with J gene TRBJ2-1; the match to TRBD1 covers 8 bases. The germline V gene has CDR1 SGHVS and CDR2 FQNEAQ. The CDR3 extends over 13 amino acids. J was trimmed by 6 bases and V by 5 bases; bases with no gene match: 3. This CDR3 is CASSLGQANEQFF. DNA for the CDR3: TGTGCCAGCAGCCTGGGACAGGCCAATGAGCAGTTCTTC. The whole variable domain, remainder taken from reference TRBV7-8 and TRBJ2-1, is GAGVSQSPRYKVAKRGQDVALRCDPISGHVSLFWYQQALGQGPEFLTYFQNEAQLDKSGLPSDRFFAERPEGSVSTLKIQRTQQEDSAVYLCASSLGQANEQFFGPGTRLTVL.

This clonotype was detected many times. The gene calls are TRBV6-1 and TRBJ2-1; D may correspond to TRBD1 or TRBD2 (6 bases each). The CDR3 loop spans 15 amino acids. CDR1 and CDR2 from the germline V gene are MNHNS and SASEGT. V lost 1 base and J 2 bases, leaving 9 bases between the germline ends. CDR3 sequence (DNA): TGTGCCAGCAGTGAAGGGAGGGGGACCTACAATGAGCAGTTCTTC. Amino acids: CASSEGRGTYNEQFF.

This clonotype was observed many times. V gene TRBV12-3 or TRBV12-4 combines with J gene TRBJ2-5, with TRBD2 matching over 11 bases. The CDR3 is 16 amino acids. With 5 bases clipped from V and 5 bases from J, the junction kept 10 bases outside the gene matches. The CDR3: CASSPVAGGRLETQYF. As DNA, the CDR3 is TGTGCCAGCAGTCCTGTAGCGGGGGGGCGTTTGGAGACCCAGTACTTC.

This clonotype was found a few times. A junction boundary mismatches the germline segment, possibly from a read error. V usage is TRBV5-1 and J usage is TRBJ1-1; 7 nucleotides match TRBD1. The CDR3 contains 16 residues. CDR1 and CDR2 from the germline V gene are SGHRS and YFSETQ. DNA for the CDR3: TGCGCCAGCAGTTTGGAACTTTACAGGGGGAACACTGAAGCTTTCTTT. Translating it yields CASSLELYRGNTEAFF.

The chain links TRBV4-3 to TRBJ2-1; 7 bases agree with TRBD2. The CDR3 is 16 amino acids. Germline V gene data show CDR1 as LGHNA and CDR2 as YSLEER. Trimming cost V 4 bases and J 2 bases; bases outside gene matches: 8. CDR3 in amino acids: CASSLERGHPYNEQFF. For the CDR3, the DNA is TGCGCCAGCAGCCTGGAGCGGGGCCACCCCTACAATGAGCAGTTCTTC.

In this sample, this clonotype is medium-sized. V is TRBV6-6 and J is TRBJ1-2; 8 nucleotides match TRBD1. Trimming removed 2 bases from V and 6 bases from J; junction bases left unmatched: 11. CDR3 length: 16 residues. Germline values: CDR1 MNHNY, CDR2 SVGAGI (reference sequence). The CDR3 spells CASSYLRQGLVHGYTF. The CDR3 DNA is TGTGCCAGCAGTTACCTCCGACAGGGGCTCGTCCATGGCTACACCTTC.

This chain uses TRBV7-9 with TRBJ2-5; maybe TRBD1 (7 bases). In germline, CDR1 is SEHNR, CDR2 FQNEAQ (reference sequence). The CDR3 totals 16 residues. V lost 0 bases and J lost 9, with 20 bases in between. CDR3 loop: CASSLANEGAGEAQYF. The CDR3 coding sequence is TGTGCCAGCAGCTTAGCCAACGAGGGGGCTGGGGAGGCCCAGTACTTC.